This is a list of T cell receptor beta chains from one sample in a study of cytomegalovirus exposure and HLA in healthy donors. Data came from immunoSEQ multiplex PCR; TCRdb stores just in-frame clones and leaves some out. The data hold 70,000 to 95,000 clones, with 70% to 90% observed a single time. Sequenced: PBMCs. These receptors all come from a young man in good health and CMV-seronegative. Both conserved end residues are part of each CDR3.

V: TRBV20-1; CDR3: CSPDGYTF
V: TRBV7-9; CDR3: CSSRPDRVVTSYTF
V: TRBV10-3; CDR3: CAIRPGLAGFTDTQYF
V: TRBV29-1; CDR3: CSVGEWGSADTQYF
V: TRBV2; CDR3: CASSVRDRGNIQYF
V: TRBV7-9; CDR3: CASSLSVNTIYF
V: TRBV4-1; CDR3: CASSQGTGVGTEAFF
V: TRBV9; CDR3: CASKKVRGLGPHLTPIYDNQPQHF
V: TRBV5-1; CDR3: CASSLGVLTDTQYF
V: TRBV6-6; CDR3: CATYARENTEAFF
V: TRBV11-3; CDR3: CASSGGARGSYNEQFF
V: TRBV4-1; CDR3: CASSQGRGSKSPLHF
V: TRBV6-6; CDR3: CASVARPNREQYF
V: TRBV18; CDR3: CASSPKDRGPYGYTF
V: TRBV7-9; CDR3: CASSLEGGTGNHEQYF
V: TRBV5-1; CDR3: CASSPWTAEKLFF
V: TRBV27; CDR3: CASSPGFLRGYTF
V: TRBV7-8; CDR3: CASSMDRGNTEAFF
V: TRBV19; CDR3: CASSMEFLTVGELFF
V: TRBV19; CDR3: CALGGGSEDTQYF
V: TRBV19; CDR3: CASSTLQGAYGYTF
V: TRBV5-1; CDR3: CASSLGTSGGYEQYF
V: TRBV6-1; CDR3: CASTGGEETQYF
V: TRBV27; CDR3: CASSLSPRGTYEQYF
V: TRBV5-1; CDR3: CASSFHPGQGSNEQFF
V: TRBV7-9; CDR3: CASSPGQGFIYEQYF
V: TRBV5-1; CDR3: CASSLTPTGEPSDTQYF
V: TRBV5-6; CDR3: CASSLGPANYGYTF
V: TRBV7-2; CDR3: CASSFGGGHEQFF
V: TRBV19; CDR3: CASSMGGRGRVTEAFF
V: TRBV6-1; CDR3: CASSSLVGLEQYF
V: TRBV11-2; CDR3: CASSLRTSGDLAKNIQYF
V: TRBV5-5; CDR3: CASSPVTSSSGNTIYF
V: TRBV5-1; CDR3: CATTPGVTGELFF
V: TRBV7-9; CDR3: CASSPGGSNQPQHF
V: TRBV11-2; CDR3: CASSYETGSTGELFF
V: TRBV5-1; CDR3: CASAPGDGTIYNEQFF
V: TRBV10-1; CDR3: CASGILRGQALISYNEQFF
V: TRBV2; CDR3: CASSDWGMNTEAFF
V: TRBV15; CDR3: CATSTGTSGTDTQYF
V: TRBV2; CDR3: CASSDVTGLKGRGYTF
V: TRBV5-1; CDR3: CASSLEAGGTYEQYF
V: TRBV12-2; CDR3: CASRFRRIRSGCPF
V: TRBV5-4; CDR3: CASSPTGRTGYTF
V: TRBV6-5; CDR3: CASSRDSKLFF
V: TRBV6-1; CDR3: CASSERTGNSYEQYF
V: TRBV6-1; CDR3: CALGQGWGGGYEQYF
V: TRBV9; CDR3: CASSVGHQGGNTEAFF
V: TRBV5-6; CDR3: CASSASSYEQYF
V: TRBV14; CDR3: CASSQSGDPSYEQYF
V: TRBV6-5; CDR3: CASSYSGGGGYNEQFF
V: TRBV5-1; CDR3: CASTPGTGGLQYF
V: TRBV2; CDR3: CASSPPRPLDHEAFF
V: TRBV1; CDR3: CTSPKTGLYSNQPQHF
V: TRBV27; CDR3: CASRLSETGRRGEKLFF
V: TRBV4-2; CDR3: CASSLTGDSGNTIYF
V: TRBV7-2; CDR3: CASSREGSAKNIQYF